This T cell receptor (beta chain) came from a study of regulatory T cells in long-lasting Graves disease. Study observations and caveats: The researchers studied only peripheral blood, not thyroid tissue.

As for time point: newly diagnosed GD, antithyroid drugs for less than 3 months. The TCR library was made from RNA that had been extracted from PBMCs in TRIzol. Trimming took off 5 bases at V and 0 bases at J, with 14 bases between the two ends. The CDR3 loop spans 16 amino acids. According to the study, TCR beta libraries were built with iRepertoire HTBI primers and CDR3-region Arm-PCR. TCRdb recomputed calls from the multiplex PCR reads with MiXCR, one row per CDR3 protein. The sample lists 400,000 to 450,000 distinct CDR3 sequences; about a sixth were seen once. Worth noting for this clonotype: Antigen: not known.

These data also formed part of another study, on T cells in Graves' hyperthyroidism and ophthalmopathy. As reported in that work: Diagnosis relied on clinical symptoms, serum thyroxine and TRAb, thyroid ultrasound and orbital computed tomography. With a median lead of around 5.9 months before onset, the model predicted ophthalmopathy.

Sequenced material: peripheral blood mononuclear cells (PBMCs), taken at new diagnosis, from a patient treated with antithyroid drugs. The J gene is TRBJ2-1, the V gene TRBV12-3 or TRBV12-4, with TRBD2 as a possible D gene (5 bases). This clonotype was obtained from a woman in her twenties or thirties with Graves disease. CDR3 DNA sequence: TGTGCCAGCAGTCCCTATAGCGTGAGCTCCTACAATGAGCAGTTCTTC. Residues: CASSPYSVSSYNEQFF.